The 29 T cell receptor beta chains below were found in one sample sequenced in a study of monozygotic twins with inflammatory bowel disease. TCRdb reprocessed the 5' RACE reads, with one entry per CDR3 protein and no DNA. This sample contains about 150,000 distinct CDR3 sequences. The specimen was blood. The receptors here all came from a human donor with ulcerative colitis or Crohn's disease, or a healthy co-twin of an affected twin (not recorded which).

This rearrangement joins TRBV29-1 to TRBJ2-1; checking the TCRdb D call of TRBD2 is not possible without DNA. CDR1 is SQVTM and CDR2 is ANQGSEA in the germline V gene. The CDR3 consists of 13 residues. CDR3 amino acids: CSVVGKAYNEQFF.

The chain uses TRBV21-1 and TRBJ1-1; without DNA, the TCRdb call of TRBD1 cannot be checked. TRBV21-1 is recorded as a pseudogene. This CDR3 spans 15 amino acids. CDR3 residues: CASSIFDRDNTEAFF.

The V call is TRBV20-1, the J call TRBJ2-4; TCRdb designates TRBD2, a call that cannot be tested without DNA. Germline assignment: CDR1 DFQATT and CDR2 SNEGSKA (reference sequence). The CDR3 runs to 20 residues. The CDR3 is CSARDVTLRTSGQGSNIQYF.

The chain joins TRBV6-6 to TRBJ2-7; TCRdb names TRBD1, which stays unverified in the absence of DNA. CDR1 and CDR2 from the germline V gene are MNHNY and SVGAGI (reference sequence). The CDR3 spans 13 residues. The CDR3 sequence is CASSSGPFYEQYF.

The rearrangement uses TRBV12-3 or TRBV12-4 and TRBJ2-1. The CDR3 loop spans 16 amino acids. The CDR3 is CASSFPGKGRHNEQFF.

The chain recombines TRBV5-1 with TRBJ2-7; TCRdb lists TRBD2, though no DNA is available to test this call. The CDR3 is 15 amino acids. CDR1 is SGHRS and CDR2 is YFSETQ in the germline V gene. This CDR3 reads CASSDGMDPSYEQYF. Together with reference TRBV5-1 and TRBJ2-7, the CDR3 gives the full variable domain: KAGVTQTPRYLIKTRGQQVTLSCSPISGHRSVSWYQQTPGQGLQFLFEYFSETQRNKGNFPGRFSGRQFSNSRSEMNVSTLELGDSALYLCASSDGMDPSYEQYFGPGTRLTVT.

CDR3 sequence reads: CASSMDAHNEQFF. The V and J genes are TRBV5-4 and TRBJ2-1. Germline CDR1 SGHNT, CDR2 YYREEE (reference sequence). CDR3 length: 13 residues.

V is TRBV7-9 and J is TRBJ2-5. This CDR3 comprises 13 residues. CDR1 and CDR2 (germline): SEHNR, FQNEAQ (reference sequence). CDR3 protein: CASSSRGLWTQYF.

V gene TRBV5-4 combines with J gene TRBJ2-5. Per the germline V gene, CDR1 is SGHNT and CDR2 is YYREEE (reference sequence). This CDR3 is 14 amino acids long. The CDR3 spells CASSLGADQETQYF.

The J gene is TRBJ2-7, the V gene TRBV11-2; TCRdb calls TRBD2, which cannot be checked without DNA. The CDR3 consists of 16 residues. In germline, CDR1 is SGHAT, CDR2 FQNNGV. CDR3 sequence: CASSKISGSRLYEQYF.

This chain connects TRBV6-6 to TRBJ1-1. Looked up from germline, CDR1 is MNHNY and CDR2 is SVGAGI (reference sequence). The CDR3 sequence is 13 residues long. CDR3: CASRLDGTTEAFF.

This chain joins TRBV29-1 and TRBJ2-7; the D gene TCRdb calls, TRBD1, cannot be checked with no DNA. Germline V gene lookup returns CDR1 SQVTM and CDR2 ANQGSEA. CDR3 length: 15 amino acids. This CDR3 reads CSVIESRQGSYEQYF.

The chain joins TRBV6-2 or TRBV6-3 to TRBJ2-7. Germline CDR1 and CDR2: MNHEY and SVGEGT. This CDR3 contains 14 residues. The CDR3: CASSYGSLSYEQYF.

The chain employs TRBV20-1 and TRBJ1-1. Germline V lookup: CDR1 DFQATT, CDR2 SNEGSKA (reference sequence). This CDR3 comprises 19 residues. CDR3 residues: CSARGRPKGRPLINTEAFF.

This chain connects TRBV9 to TRBJ2-4; TCRdb's D call, TRBD2, is unchecked because there is no DNA. Germline V gene sequence: CDR1 SGDLS, CDR2 YYNGEE. The CDR3 sequence is 18 residues long. Here the CDR3 reads CASSAQIRTSGRKNIQYF.

The genes are TRBV28 and TRBJ1-1; lacking DNA, the TRBD1 call made by TCRdb goes unchecked. Germline CDR1 MDHEN, CDR2 SYDVKM. The CDR3 totals 15 residues. The CDR3 here is CASSYQGISNTEAFF.

The gene calls are TRBV6-5 and TRBJ2-5; TCRdb designates TRBD1, a call that cannot be tested without DNA. The germline V gene encodes CDR1 MNHEY and CDR2 SVGAGI. The CDR3 is made up of 13 amino acids. The CDR3 loop is CASSYWGGETQYF.

The chain combines TRBV4-3 with TRBJ2-1. The CDR3 is made up of 16 amino acids. Germline-derived CDR1 and CDR2 are LGHNA and YSLEER. The chain's CDR3 is CASSQGLRTANNEQFF.

The chain joins TRBV5-5 to TRBJ2-1; no DNA is available, so the TRBD1 call from TCRdb remains unchecked. Germline V gene lookup returns CDR1 SGHKS and CDR2 YYEKEE (reference sequence). The CDR3 extends over 16 amino acids. This CDR3 is CASSLRDNPAYNEQFF.

The CDR3 loop is CASSLSRGSNQPQHF. This sequence joins TRBV12-3 or TRBV12-4 and TRBJ1-5; no DNA is available, so the TRBD1 call from TCRdb remains unchecked. The CDR3 runs 15 residues.

The chain has TRBV10-3 and TRBJ2-1; TCRdb calls TRBD1, which cannot be checked without DNA. Germline V lookup: CDR1 ENHRY, CDR2 SYGVKD. This CDR3 contains 17 residues. The CDR3 loop reads CAISESPPSGSYNEQFF.

The rearrangement joins TRBV18 to TRBJ1-5; TCRdb gives TRBD1 as the D gene, but with no DNA this cannot be confirmed. The CDR3 is 15 residues long. Germline CDR1 and CDR2: KGHSH and LQKENI. CDR3: CASSLFGQGNQPQHF. Full variable domain (missing parts from reference TRBV18 and TRBJ1-5): NAGVMQNPRHLVRRRGQEARLRCSPMKGHSHVYWYRQLPEEGLKFMVYLQKENIIDESGMPKERFSAEFPKEGPSILRIQQVVRGDSAAYFCASSLFGQGNQPQHFGDGTRLSIL.

V is TRBV18 and J is TRBJ2-7; without DNA, the TCRdb call of TRBD1 cannot be checked. Germline V lookup: CDR1 KGHSH, CDR2 LQKENI. The CDR3 extends over 14 amino acids. The CDR3 reads CASSPETGVGEQYF.

The CDR3 spells CASSPGLDYGELFF. V gene TRBV5-1 combines with J gene TRBJ2-2; TCRdb picks TRBD2, but there is no DNA to check that call. CDR3 size: 14 residues. Germline values: CDR1 SGHRS, CDR2 YFSETQ.

The rearrangement uses TRBV7-9 and TRBJ1-5; checking the TCRdb D call of TRBD1 is not possible without DNA. The CDR3 has 14 amino acids. The germline CDR1 and CDR2 sequences are SEHNR and FQNEAQ (reference sequence). The chain's CDR3 is CASSPAGTNQPQHF.

The rearrangement joins TRBV16 to TRBJ1-1; TCRdb names TRBD1, which stays unverified in the absence of DNA. The CDR3 contains 15 residues. CDR1 and CDR2 from the germline V gene are KGHSY and FQNENV. The CDR3: CASSHGEGAGTEAFF. Variable domain in full (rest from reference TRBV16 and TRBJ1-1): GEEVAQTPKHLVRGEGQKAKLYCAPIKGHSYVFWYQQVLKNEFKFLISFQNENVFDETGMPKERFSAKCLPNSPCSLEIQATKLEDSAVYFCASSHGEGAGTEAFFGQGTRLTVV.

The rearrangement links TRBV28 to TRBJ2-5; TCRdb's assignment of TRBD2 cannot be checked, as there is no DNA. The CDR3 loop spans 16 amino acids. The germline V gene encodes CDR1 MDHEN and CDR2 SYDVKM. The CDR3: CASSFRLAGVGETQYF.

This chain uses TRBV11-2 with TRBJ2-2; TCRdb designates TRBD1, a call that cannot be tested without DNA. The CDR3 runs 13 residues. Germline V CDR1 and CDR2: SGHAT, FQNNGV. The CDR3 sequence is CASSSGRAGELFF.

V gene TRBV5-1 combines with J gene TRBJ2-3; the D gene TCRdb calls, TRBD1, cannot be checked with no DNA. This CDR3 comprises 15 residues. Germline lookup yields CDR1 SGHRS and CDR2 YFSETQ. CDR3 residues: CASSWDRGRTDTQYF.